This TCR beta chain was identified during a study of PD-1 blockade in classical Hodgkin lymphoma. Study results and caveats: Newly diagnosed patients were reported to exhibit reduced baseline TCR diversity relative to healthy donors. Complete responders' baseline diversity resembled that of newly diagnosed patients.

Of note for this clone: Its antigen is still unknown.

Assay used: immunoSEQ multiplex PCR; TCRdb lists only in-frame clones, some missing. The table records under 25,000 clones, less than 85% of them present only once. The V end was cut by 3 bases, the J end by 2 bases, with 9 bases between. Germline values: CDR1 SGHNT, CDR2 YENEEA. CDR3 length: 14 amino acids. Relapse after autologous stem cell transplantation occurred in every patient, and brentuximab vedotin exposure varied. Sequenced material: peripheral blood mononuclear cells (PBMCs), taken before the second cycle of nivolumab. The clonotype comes from a human donor with classical Hodgkin lymphoma. The chain joins TRBV11-3 to TRBJ2-3, with TRBD2 as a possible D gene (6 bases). The CDR3 reads CASSFGDSTDTQYF. For the CDR3, the DNA is TGTGCCAGCAGCTTTGGGGACTCCACAGATACGCAGTATTTT. The variable domain in full, completed from reference TRBV11-3 and TRBJ2-3, reads EAGVVQSPRYKIIEKKQPVAFWCNPISGHNTLYWYLQNLGQGPELLIRYENEEAVDDSQLPKDRFSAERLKGVDSTLKIQPAELGDSAVYLCASSFGDSTDTQYFGPGTRLTVL.